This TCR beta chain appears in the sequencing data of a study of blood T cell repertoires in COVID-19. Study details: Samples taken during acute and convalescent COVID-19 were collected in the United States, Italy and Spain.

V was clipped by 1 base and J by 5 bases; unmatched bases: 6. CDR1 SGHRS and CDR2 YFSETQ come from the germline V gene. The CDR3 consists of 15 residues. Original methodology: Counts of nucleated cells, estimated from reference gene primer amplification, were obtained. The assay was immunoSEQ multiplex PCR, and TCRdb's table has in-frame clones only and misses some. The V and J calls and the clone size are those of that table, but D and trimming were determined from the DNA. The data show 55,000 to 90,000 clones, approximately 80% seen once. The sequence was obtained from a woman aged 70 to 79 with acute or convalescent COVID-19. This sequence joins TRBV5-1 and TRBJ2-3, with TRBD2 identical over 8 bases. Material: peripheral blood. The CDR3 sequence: CASSLSQRGLDTQYF. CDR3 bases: TGCGCCAGCAGCTTGTCCCAGCGGGGGTTAGATACGCAGTATTTT.